The 15 T cell receptor beta chains below were found in one sample sequenced in a study of T cell changes during pregnancy in multiple sclerosis. Profiled with immunoSEQ multiplex PCR; TCRdb holds only in-frame clones, not every one. The sample lists 57,000 or so clones, around 90% occurring once. Source: peripheral blood, taken in the third trimester of pregnancy. These receptors all stem from a female donor in good health, enrolled as a control in a pregnancy study.

The rearrangement uses TRBV10-3 and TRBJ1-1; TRBD1 matches at 8 bases. V was pared by 6 bases and J by 4 bases, with 7 bases of the junction left unmatched. Germline V lookup: CDR1 ENHRY, CDR2 SYGVKD. The CDR3 totals 14 residues. The CDR3 DNA is TGTGCCATCAGGGCTCAGGGGGCCTTCACTGAAGCTTTCTTT. Its protein product is CAIRAQGAFTEAFF.

The gene calls are TRBV11-3 and TRBJ2-5; 9 bases line up with TRBD1. V dropped 3 bases and J dropped 4; count of bases not matched to a gene: 6. The germline V gene has CDR1 SGHNT and CDR2 YENEEA. This CDR3 region has 15 residues. CDR3 sequence reads: CASSLEGQGIETQYF. CDR3 DNA: TGTGCCAGCAGCTTGGAGGGACAGGGCATAGAGACCCAGTACTTC.

The chain employs TRBV18 and TRBJ1-1; D unclear. From germline, CDR1 is KGHSH and CDR2 LQKENI. Trimming took 4 bases from V and 0 from J, leaving 12 bases between them. This CDR3 region has 15 residues. Written as DNA, the CDR3 is TGTGCCAGCTCACGCGCTTCGGGAATGAACACTGAAGCTTTCTTT. It encodes CASSRASGMNTEAFF. Variable domain in full (rest from reference TRBV18 and TRBJ1-1): NAGVMQNPRHLVRRRGQEARLRCSPMKGHSHVYWYRQLPEEGLKFMVYLQKENIIDESGMPKERFSAEFPKEGPSILRIQQVVRGDSAAYFCASSRASGMNTEAFFGQGTRLTVV.

The chain couples TRBV6-5 to TRBJ2-7; D is possibly TRBD2 (7 bases). This CDR3 comprises 16 residues. Germline V gene lookup returns CDR1 MNHEY and CDR2 SVGAGI. The V end was cut by 2 bases, the J end by 4 bases, with 18 bases between. In DNA form, the CDR3 reads TGTGCCAGCAGTTACAAGGGACCGAGGGGGGGGTACGAGCAGTACTTC. Translated, it gives CASSYKGPRGGYEQYF.

The chain couples TRBV11-3 to TRBJ2-1; TRBD2 aligns across 15 bases. This CDR3 is built from 17 residues. V was clipped by 2 bases and J by 6 bases; unmatched bases: 5. Germline lookup yields CDR1 SGHNT and CDR2 YENEEA. CDR3 in DNA: TGTGCCAGCAGCTTACGGACTAGCGGGGGGGCAAGCAATGAGCAGTTCTTC. Protein: CASSLRTSGGASNEQFF.

The V call is TRBV5-1, the J call TRBJ2-2; 8 nucleotides line up with TRBD2. CDR1 and CDR2 from the germline V gene are SGHRS and YFSETQ. This CDR3 has 17 amino acids. With 7 bases clipped from V and 7 bases from J, the junction kept 18 bases outside the gene matches. CDR3 amino acids: CASGFPRGLGGDGELFF. CDR3 sequence (DNA): TGCGCCAGCGGATTCCCCCGGGGACTAGGGGGGGACGGGGAGCTGTTTTTT.

V usage is TRBV18 and J usage is TRBJ1-2; TRBD1 might be the D (6 bases). The CDR3 sequence is 13 residues long. V dropped 4 bases and J dropped 4 bases, with 10 bases sitting between them. Germline values: CDR1 KGHSH, CDR2 LQKENI. CDR3 DNA sequence: TGTGCCAGCTCACTCGGACAGATCTATGGCTACACCTTC. Encoded protein: CASSLGQIYGYTF.

This clone showed up just once. The chain joins TRBV25-1 to TRBJ2-1; 7 bases are a match to TRBD1. V lost 4 bases to trimming and J lost 13 bases; unmatched junction nucleotides: 10. CDR3 length equals 13 residues. Germline V gives CDR1 MGHDK, CDR2 SYGVNS. Written as DNA, the CDR3 is TGTGCCAGCAGTGGGTGGGACGGGACAGACCAGTTCTTC. Translating it yields CASSGWDGTDQFF.

V usage is TRBV7-2 and J usage is TRBJ2-7; 14 bases match TRBD2. This CDR3 contains 15 residues. CDR1 is SGHTA and CDR2 is FQGNSA in the germline V gene. The V and J ends lost 4 bases and 2 bases, in that order; junction bases with no gene match: 1. The CDR3 DNA reads as TGTGCCAGCAGCTCGACTAGCGGGGGGGCCTACGAGCAGTACTTC. It codes for CASSSTSGGAYEQYF.

The chain joins TRBV4-2 to TRBJ1-3; D is unclear. The V and J ends lost 1 base and 2 bases respectively, with 12 bases between them. The germline V gene has CDR1 LGHNA and CDR2 YNFKEQ. The CDR3 is 16 amino acids. CDR3 nucleotide sequence: TGTGCCAGCAGCCAAGCCCCCGGAGGGACTGGAAACACCATATATTTT. This encodes CASSQAPGGTGNTIYF.

This chain joins TRBV7-8 and TRBJ2-1; 10 bases align to TRBD2. Germline V gene sequence: CDR1 SGHVS, CDR2 FQNEAQ. The V gene end was trimmed by 7 bases and the J gene end by 6 bases; junction bases not matched to a gene: 9. This CDR3 has 15 residues. The CDR3 nucleotides are TGTGCCAGCACACCTCTAGCGGGGGATCTCAATGAGCAGTTCTTC. This sequence encodes CASTPLAGDLNEQFF. Combining the CDR3 with reference TRBV7-8 and TRBJ2-1 gives the whole variable domain GAGVSQSPRYKVAKRGQDVALRCDPISGHVSLFWYQQALGQGPEFLTYFQNEAQLDKSGLPSDRFFAERPEGSVSTLKIQRTQQEDSAVYLCASTPLAGDLNEQFFGPGTRLTVL.

V usage is TRBV11-2 and J usage is TRBJ2-1; 13 bases match TRBD2. CDR3 length equals 16 residues. Germline V gives CDR1 SGHAT, CDR2 FQNNGV. V lost 0 bases, J lost 11 bases, and 7 bases stayed unmatched. The CDR3: CASSLDQGLAGVQQFF. As DNA, the CDR3 is TGTGCCAGCAGCTTAGATCAAGGACTAGCGGGAGTTCAGCAGTTCTTC.

V gene TRBV9 combines with J gene TRBJ2-3; no clear D gene. CDR1 and CDR2 from the germline V gene are SGDLS and YYNGEE. The ends were cut back, 2 bases at V and 0 bases at J, with 7 bases in the middle. The CDR3 is made up of 14 amino acids. CDR3 loop: CASSVEPSTDTQYF. In DNA form, the CDR3 reads TGTGCCAGCAGCGTGGAGCCTAGCACAGATACGCAGTATTTT. The full variable domain, completed using reference TRBV9 and TRBJ2-3, is DSGVTQTPKHLITATGQRVTLRCSPRSGDLSVYWYQQSLDQGLQFLIQYYNGEERAKGNILERFSAQQFPDLHSELNLSSLELGDSALYFCASSVEPSTDTQYFGPGTRLTVL.

The V and J genes are TRBV5-1 and TRBJ2-7; D uncertain. CDR3 length equals 14 residues. V lost 0 bases and J 2 bases, leaving 9 bases between the germline ends. Germline V lookup: CDR1 SGHRS, CDR2 YFSETQ. For the CDR3, the DNA is TGCGCCAGCAGCTTGGCCTTACAGCCCTACGAGCAGTACTTC. Translating gives CASSLALQPYEQYF.

This clone was recorded at least ten times. V is TRBV7-7 and J is TRBJ2-1; 8 bases line up with TRBD2. Germline assignment: CDR1 SSHAT and CDR2 FNYEAQ (reference sequence). V shed 3 bases and J 6 bases; nucleotides not matched to a gene: 7. The CDR3 contains 15 residues. The CDR3 sequence: CASSLDLAGSNEQFF. The CDR3 region has the DNA TGTGCCAGCAGCTTGGACTTAGCGGGATCCAATGAGCAGTTCTTC.